The clone carrying this T cell receptor beta chain was found a few times. These data come from a study of T-cell reconstitution after alpha-beta-depleted transplantation in children. TCRbeta library construction was performed incorporating unique molecular identifiers. A single record per CDR3 protein comes from TCRdb applying MiXCR to the PCR reads. In the table there are roughly 500,000 distinct CDR3 sequences, approximately 29% of which are singletons. The germline V and J ends were trimmed by 0 bases and 3 bases, with 9 bases remaining between them. The CDR3 contains 15 residues. The receptor was isolated from a human donor who donated a stem cell graft to a child with aplastic anemia. The sample was PBMCs from the stem cell graft donor, taken from the stem cell graft. The rearrangement uses TRBV12-3 or TRBV12-4 and TRBJ1-5; maybe TRBD1 (5 bases). The CDR3 region has the DNA TGTGCCAGCAGTTTAGCGGGGGGGGACAATCAGCCCCAGCATTTT. Protein product: CASSLAGGDNQPQHF.